The sequence of this T cell receptor beta chain was determined in a study of blood T cells in healthy people across ages. Overall study findings and caveats: Getting older went along with TCR beta diversity per million T cells dropping roughly linearly. Among long-lived donors, naive CD4+ cells were more numerous and diversity higher than in aged donors.

Germline V gene lookup returns CDR1 SGHTA and CDR2 FQGNSA. Between the trimmed V and J ends, which lost 7 bases and 7 bases, there was a span of 11 bases. CDR3 length: 12 residues. It was with a sample-barcoded 5' primer and a J-beta primer mix that a second PCR of about 7 to 12 cycles was run. Every sample returned 2.5 million or more CDR3-containing paired-end reads. TCRdb reprocessed the 5' RACE reads with MiXCR, giving one entry per CDR3 protein. Here the sample spans about 1.8 million distinct CDR3 sequences, roughly 52% being singletons. Individuals who donated were healthy Caucasians from Russia aged about 6 to 100. This clonotype was counted only a few times. Its antigen is still unknown.

The chain has TRBV7-2 and TRBJ2-1, with D possibly being TRBD2 (5 bases). The clonotype originates from a woman aged 40 to 50 in good health. The sequenced material came from blood. The CDR3 sequence is CASTESGNEQFF. The CDR3 nucleotides read TGTGCCAGCACCGAATCGGGGAATGAGCAGTTCTTC. The entire variable domain, with the rest obtained from reference TRBV7-2 and TRBJ2-1, is as follows: GAGVSQSPSNKVTEKGKDVELRCDPISGHTALYWYRQSLGQGLEFLIYFQGNSAPDKSGLPSDRFSAERTGGSVSTLTIQRTQQEDSAVYLCASTESGNEQFFGPGTRLTVL.